Listed below are T cell receptor beta chains from one sample, sequenced in a study of blood T cell repertoires in COVID-19. TCRdb's table, derived via immunoSEQ multiplex PCR, lists solely in-frame clones and lacks some. The profile shows roughly 130,000 clones, about three quarters of them singletons. The sequenced material came from peripheral blood. The source is a man aged 80 or over with acute or convalescent COVID-19. Each CDR3 is given with its conserved first and last residue. D genes are given only for firm matches. A clone size is listed for some rows: how often the clone was seen (once, few, many), or a class if it is expanded.

v_gene: TRBV5-1; d_gene: NA; abundance: NA; j_gene: TRBJ1-4; CDR3aa: CASRNEAGAGEKLFF; CDR3nt: TGCGCCAGCAGAAACGAGGCAGGGGCTGGAGAAAAACTGTTTTTT
v_gene: TRBV30; d_gene: TRBD1; abundance: NA; j_gene: TRBJ2-7; CDR3aa: CAWRQGTSYEQYF; CDR3nt: TGTGCCTGGCGACAGGGCACCTCCTACGAGCAGTACTTC
v_gene: TRBV6-6; d_gene: NA; abundance: once; j_gene: TRBJ2-7; CDR3aa: CASTSGRGHEQYF; CDR3nt: TGTGCCAGCACCTCGGGCAGGGGACACGAGCAGTACTTC
v_gene: TRBV12-3/TRBV12-4; d_gene: NA; abundance: once; j_gene: TRBJ1-1; CDR3aa: CASSYQGITEAFF; CDR3nt: TGTGCCAGCAGTTATCAGGGTATCACTGAAGCTTTCTTT
v_gene: TRBV5-1; d_gene: TRBD1; abundance: NA; j_gene: TRBJ1-2; CDR3aa: CASSLAAQGVEGYTF; CDR3nt: TGCGCCAGCAGCTTGGCTGCACAGGGGGTGGAGGGCTACACCTTC
v_gene: TRBV10-2; d_gene: TRBD1; abundance: NA; j_gene: TRBJ2-7; CDR3aa: CASSVAPGQGSYEQYF; CDR3nt: TGCGCCAGCAGTGTCGCACCGGGACAGGGGTCGTACGAGCAGTACTTC
v_gene: TRBV7-6; d_gene: NA; abundance: NA; j_gene: TRBJ2-5; CDR3aa: CASSSRGGAWETQYF; CDR3nt: TGTGCCAGCAGTTCGAGAGGGGGGGCTTGGGAGACCCAGTACTTC
v_gene: TRBV2; d_gene: NA; abundance: NA; j_gene: TRBJ2-7; CDR3aa: CASSVVGQVSYEQYF; CDR3nt: TGTGCCAGCAGTGTCGTTGGGCAGGTCTCCTACGAGCAGTACTTC
v_gene: TRBV7-3; d_gene: NA; abundance: NA; j_gene: TRBJ2-1; CDR3aa: CASSLGGQDNEQFF; CDR3nt: TGTGCCAGCAGCTTAGGGGGCCAGGACAATGAGCAGTTCTTC
v_gene: TRBV28; d_gene: TRBD1; abundance: NA; j_gene: TRBJ2-3; CDR3aa: CASSSPTGQAYTDTQYF; CDR3nt: TGTGCCAGCAGTTCTCCGACGGGACAGGCCTACACAGATACGCAGTATTTT
v_gene: TRBV5-1; d_gene: TRBD1; abundance: NA; j_gene: TRBJ2-1; CDR3aa: CASSLEGQGGNEQFF; CDR3nt: TGCGCCAGCAGCTTGGAGGGACAGGGGGGCAATGAGCAGTTCTTC
v_gene: TRBV29-1; d_gene: NA; abundance: NA; j_gene: TRBJ1-1; CDR3aa: CSGGFDTEAFF; CDR3nt: TGCAGCGGCGGGTTCGACACTGAAGCTTTCTTT
v_gene: TRBV11-2; d_gene: NA; abundance: NA; j_gene: TRBJ1-1; CDR3aa: CASSLGQGGTEAFF; CDR3nt: TGTGCCAGCAGCCTCGGGCAGGGAGGGACTGAAGCTTTCTTT
v_gene: TRBV19; d_gene: TRBD1; abundance: NA; j_gene: TRBJ1-5; CDR3aa: CASSDARGQGRGQPQHF; CDR3nt: TGTGCCAGTAGCGACGCTAGAGGACAGGGACGCGGTCAGCCCCAGCATTTT
v_gene: TRBV6-5; d_gene: TRBD1; abundance: once; j_gene: TRBJ2-5; CDR3aa: CASSYRWDRDETQYF; CDR3nt: TGTGCCAGCAGTTACCGCTGGGACAGGGATGAGACCCAGTACTTC
v_gene: TRBV29-1; d_gene: TRBD1; abundance: once; j_gene: TRBJ2-7; CDR3aa: CSASSGQGYEQYF; CDR3nt: TGCAGCGCATCCTCCGGACAGGGATACGAGCAGTACTTC
v_gene: TRBV19; d_gene: TRBD1; abundance: NA; j_gene: TRBJ2-7; CDR3aa: CASGDRGDEQYF; CDR3nt: TGTGCCAGCGGGGACAGGGGTGACGAGCAGTACTTC
v_gene: TRBV6-4; d_gene: TRBD1; abundance: NA; j_gene: TRBJ1-2; CDR3aa: CASSEDWGQGGGYTF; CDR3nt: TGTGCCAGCAGTGAGGATTGGGGACAGGGCGGTGGCTACACCTTC
v_gene: TRBV15; d_gene: TRBD2; abundance: NA; j_gene: TRBJ2-1; CDR3aa: CATSRGPGRGGQSEQFF; CDR3nt: TGTGCCACCAGCAGAGGCCCGGGGCGGGGGGGCCAGAGTGAGCAGTTCTTC
v_gene: TRBV5-1; d_gene: NA; abundance: NA; j_gene: TRBJ1-1; CDR3aa: CASSLAAGATEAFF; CDR3nt: TGCGCCAGCAGCTTGGCAGCAGGGGCCACTGAAGCTTTCTTT
v_gene: TRBV5-1; d_gene: TRBD1; abundance: NA; j_gene: TRBJ1-6; CDR3aa: CASSLFTGGSNSPLHF; CDR3nt: TGCGCCAGCAGCTTGTTTACAGGGGGTTCGAATTCACCCCTCCACTTT
v_gene: TRBV15; d_gene: NA; abundance: NA; j_gene: TRBJ1-6; CDR3aa: CATSRDGGFNSPLHF; CDR3nt: TGTGCCACCAGCAGAGATGGGGGGTTTAATTCACCCCTCCACTTT
v_gene: TRBV19; d_gene: NA; abundance: NA; j_gene: TRBJ2-3; CDR3aa: CASSRGTSDTQYF; CDR3nt: TGTGCCAGTAGTAGAGGGACTTCAGATACGCAGTATTTT
v_gene: TRBV6-5; d_gene: TRBD1; abundance: once; j_gene: TRBJ2-2; CDR3aa: CASSIRQGGTGELFF; CDR3nt: TGTGCCAGCAGTATTCGACAGGGGGGCACCGGGGAGCTGTTTTTT
v_gene: TRBV5-6; d_gene: NA; abundance: NA; j_gene: TRBJ1-1; CDR3aa: CASSLQTNTEAFF; CDR3nt: TGTGCCAGCAGCTTACAGACGAACACTGAAGCTTTCTTT
v_gene: TRBV11-3; d_gene: NA; abundance: NA; j_gene: TRBJ2-3; CDR3aa: CASSLEPSADTQYF; CDR3nt: TGTGCCAGCAGCTTAGAGCCTTCTGCGGATACGCAGTATTTT
v_gene: TRBV7-8; d_gene: TRBD1; abundance: many; j_gene: TRBJ1-2; CDR3aa: CASRTTGDTGYTF; CDR3nt: TGTGCCAGCAGGACAACAGGGGACACGGGCTACACCTTC
v_gene: TRBV6-6; d_gene: NA; abundance: NA; j_gene: TRBJ1-1; CDR3aa: CASSYSEGGDTEAFF; CDR3nt: TGTGCCAGCAGTTACTCGGAGGGCGGGGACACTGAAGCTTTCTTT
v_gene: TRBV7-8; d_gene: NA; abundance: NA; j_gene: TRBJ1-5; CDR3aa: CASSLALPGNQPQHF; CDR3nt: TGTGCCAGCAGCTTAGCGCTCCCGGGCAATCAGCCCCAGCATTTT
v_gene: TRBV5-5; d_gene: TRBD2; abundance: NA; j_gene: TRBJ2-7; CDR3aa: CASSFGPAGEQYF; CDR3nt: TGTGCCAGCAGCTTCGGGCCAGCGGGGGAGCAGTACTTC
v_gene: TRBV11-3; d_gene: NA; abundance: NA; j_gene: TRBJ2-3; CDR3aa: CASSSHTDTQYF; CDR3nt: TGTGCCAGCAGCTCACACACAGATACGCAGTATTTT
v_gene: TRBV28; d_gene: NA; abundance: NA; j_gene: TRBJ1-5; CDR3aa: CASTVPAPQGQPQHF; CDR3nt: TGTGCCAGCACTGTTCCCGCACCCCAGGGGCAGCCCCAGCATTTT
v_gene: TRBV18; d_gene: NA; abundance: NA; j_gene: TRBJ1-1; CDR3aa: CASSPRQELTEAFF; CDR3nt: TGTGCCAGCTCACCTCGACAGGAGCTCACTGAAGCTTTCTTT
v_gene: TRBV4-1; d_gene: NA; abundance: NA; j_gene: TRBJ2-5; CDR3aa: CASSQVRGRLETQYF; CDR3nt: TGCGCCAGCAGCCAAGTGAGAGGTAGACTTGAGACCCAGTACTTC
v_gene: TRBV12-2; d_gene: NA; abundance: few; j_gene: TRBJ1-6; CDR3aa: CASRPTGDRGRLSPLHF; CDR3nt: TGTGCAAGTCGCCCGACCGGGGACAGGGGGCGCTTATCACCCCTCCACTTT
v_gene: TRBV5-1; d_gene: NA; abundance: NA; j_gene: TRBJ1-1; CDR3aa: CASSSQGLLAFF; CDR3nt: TGCGCCAGCAGCTCACAGGGCTTGTTGGCTTTCTTT
v_gene: TRBV28; d_gene: TRBD1; abundance: NA; j_gene: TRBJ1-2; CDR3aa: CASSGQGAGNYGYTF; CDR3nt: TGTGCCAGCAGTGGACAGGGGGCTGGCAACTATGGCTACACCTTC
v_gene: TRBV2; d_gene: NA; abundance: NA; j_gene: TRBJ2-1; CDR3aa: CASNWDSSSYNEQFF; CDR3nt: TGTGCCAGCAATTGGGACTCCAGCTCCTACAATGAGCAGTTCTTC
v_gene: TRBV20-1; d_gene: NA; abundance: few; j_gene: TRBJ1-6; CDR3aa: CSARRGGPLHF; CDR3nt: TGCAGTGCTAGAAGAGGGGGACCCCTCCACTTT
v_gene: TRBV3-1/TRBV3-2; d_gene: NA; abundance: NA; j_gene: TRBJ1-6; CDR3aa: CASSQAQGNNSPLHF; CDR3nt: TGTGCCAGCAGCCAAGCACAGGGTAATAATTCACCCCTCCACTTT
v_gene: TRBV2; d_gene: NA; abundance: NA; j_gene: TRBJ2-1; CDR3aa: CASSPFNPPGFF; CDR3nt: TGTGCCAGCAGCCCCTTTAACCCTCCAGGGTTCTTC
v_gene: TRBV14; d_gene: NA; abundance: NA; j_gene: TRBJ2-2; CDR3aa: CASSQGARNGELFF; CDR3nt: TGTGCCAGCAGCCAGGGGGCGCGGAACGGGGAGCTGTTTTTT
v_gene: TRBV9; d_gene: NA; abundance: few; j_gene: TRBJ1-1; CDR3aa: CASSGPPRVRDTEAFF; CDR3nt: TGTGCCAGCAGCGGACCCCCGAGGGTAAGGGACACTGAAGCTTTCTTT
v_gene: TRBV27; d_gene: TRBD2; abundance: NA; j_gene: TRBJ2-3; CDR3aa: CASRLAGAPDTQYF; CDR3nt: TGTGCCAGCAGGCTAGCGGGGGCGCCAGATACGCAGTATTTT
v_gene: TRBV28; d_gene: TRBD2; abundance: NA; j_gene: TRBJ2-1; CDR3aa: CASSLPLAGGYNEQFF; CDR3nt: TGTGCCAGCAGTTTACCTCTAGCGGGGGGCTACAATGAGCAGTTCTTC